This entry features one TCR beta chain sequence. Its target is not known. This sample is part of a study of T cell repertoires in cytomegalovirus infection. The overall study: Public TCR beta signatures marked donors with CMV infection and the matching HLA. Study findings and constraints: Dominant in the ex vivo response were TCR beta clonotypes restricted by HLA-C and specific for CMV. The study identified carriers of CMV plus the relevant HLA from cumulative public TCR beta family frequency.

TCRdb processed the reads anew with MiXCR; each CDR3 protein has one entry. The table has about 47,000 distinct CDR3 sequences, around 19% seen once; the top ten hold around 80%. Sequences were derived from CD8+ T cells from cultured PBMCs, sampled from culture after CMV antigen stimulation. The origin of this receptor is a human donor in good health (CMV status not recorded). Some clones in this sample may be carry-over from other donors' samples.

The CDR3 sequence: CASRRTGGYEQYF. The CDR3 bases are TGTGCCAGCAGACGCACAGGGGGCTACGAGCAGTACTTC. This rearrangement joins TRBV28 to TRBJ2-7; 8 bases line up with TRBD1. J was trimmed by 3 bases and V by 6 bases; bases with no gene match: 4. This CDR3 region has 13 residues. The germline V gene has CDR1 MDHEN and CDR2 SYDVKM.